The clone carrying this T cell receptor (beta chain) occurred a few times. This sample is part of a study of CD8 T cells in Susac syndrome. cDNA came from approximately 0.5 to 1 ug RNA primed by random hexamers. Amplification of TCR beta CDR3 by immunoSEQ multiplex PCR spanned 54 Vbeta and 13 Jbeta. TCRdb re-derived calls from the immunoSEQ multiplex PCR reads in MiXCR, one entry per CDR3 protein. The repertoire holds more than 250,000 distinct CDR3 sequences, 92% seen once, with 0.065% in the top ten. Germline trimming cut 6 bases from V and 7 bases from J; bases unmatched to any gene: 7. This CDR3 is built from 15 residues. Germline V gives CDR1 SGHTA, CDR2 FQGNSA. CD8+ and CD4+ blood T cells underwent TCR beta sequencing. The multiple sclerosis control group consisted of treatment-naive patients whose relapsing-remitting disease, which was either stable or active, fulfilled revised McDonald criteria.

The rearrangement joins TRBV7-2 to TRBJ1-6; 9 bases are a match to TRBD1. The clonotype was recovered from a human donor with multiple sclerosis. Sequenced input: CD4+ T cells from PBMCs. The CDR3 DNA sequence: TGTGCCAGCAGTTTATCCGGGACAGGGAATTCACCCCTCCACTTT. Its protein product is CASSLSGTGNSPLHF.